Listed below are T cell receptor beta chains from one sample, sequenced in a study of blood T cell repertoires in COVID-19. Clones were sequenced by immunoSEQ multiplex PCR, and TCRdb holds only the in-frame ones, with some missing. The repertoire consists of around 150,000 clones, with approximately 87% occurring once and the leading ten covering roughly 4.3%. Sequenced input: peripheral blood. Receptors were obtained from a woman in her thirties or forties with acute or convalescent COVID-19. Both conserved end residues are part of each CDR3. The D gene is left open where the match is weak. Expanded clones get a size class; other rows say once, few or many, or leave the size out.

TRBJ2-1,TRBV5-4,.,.,TGTGCCAGCAGCGGAAACCGTCAGGGTCTTTACAATGAGCAGTTCTTC,CASSGNRQGLYNEQFF
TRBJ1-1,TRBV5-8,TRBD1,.,TGTGCCAGCAGCGCGGGACAGGGGTCTTTGTTGAACACTGAAGCTTTCTTT,CASSAGQGSLLNTEAFF
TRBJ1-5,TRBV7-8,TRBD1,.,TGTGCCAGCAGCAGGGACAGGGGGCGATCAGGTCGTGGCAATCAGCCCCAGCATTTT,CASSRDRGRSGRGNQPQHF
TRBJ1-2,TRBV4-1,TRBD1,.,TGCGCCAGCAGCCAAGGTTGGGGACAGGGGGCTGGCTACACCTTC,CASSQGWGQGAGYTF
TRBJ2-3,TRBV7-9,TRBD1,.,TGTGCCAGCAGCTCTCCCTATCTTAAGGGGGCGGTGGGAGATACGCAGTATTTT,CASSSPYLKGAVGDTQYF
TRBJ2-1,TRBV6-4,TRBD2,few,TGTGCCAGCAGTAGACTAGCGGGGGGGCCCGATGAGCAGTTCTTC,CASSRLAGGPDEQFF
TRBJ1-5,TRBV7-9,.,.,TGTGCCAGCAGCCTAGATCATGGCAATCAGCCCCAGCATTTT,CASSLDHGNQPQHF
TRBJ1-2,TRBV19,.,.,TGTGCCAGTAGTCCCCGACAGAACTATGGCTACACCTTC,CASSPRQNYGYTF
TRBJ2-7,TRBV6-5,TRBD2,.,TGTGCCAGCAGCAAACTAGCGGACGGCGAGCAGTACTTC,CASSKLADGEQYF
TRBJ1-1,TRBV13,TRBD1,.,TGTGCCAGCAGCGCCGACAGGGGGCATGAAGCTTTCTTT,CASSADRGHEAFF
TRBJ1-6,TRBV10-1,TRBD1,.,TGCGCCAGCTTGACCCCAGGGGGGTATAATTCACCCCTCCACTTT,CASLTPGGYNSPLHF
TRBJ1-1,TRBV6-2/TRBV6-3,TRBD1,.,TGTGCCAGCAGTCGAACTACAGGGGAAGGGACTGAAGCTTTCTTT,CASSRTTGEGTEAFF
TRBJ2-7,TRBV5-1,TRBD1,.,TGCGCCAGCAGCTCGACAGGGTACTCCTACGAGCAGTACTTC,CASSSTGYSYEQYF
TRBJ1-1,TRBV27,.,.,TGTGCCAGCAGTTTAGGTACGGTTTGGAACACTGAAGCTTTCTTT,CASSLGTVWNTEAFF
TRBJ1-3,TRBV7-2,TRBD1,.,TGTGCCAGCAGCTTATGGGGACAGTGGAACTCTGGAAACACCATATATTTT,CASSLWGQWNSGNTIYF
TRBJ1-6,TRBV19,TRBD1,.,TGTGCCAGTAGTATCGACAGGGGCGTCTATAATTCACCCCTCCACTTT,CASSIDRGVYNSPLHF
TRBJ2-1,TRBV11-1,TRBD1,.,TGTGCCAGCAGCTACGAGGGGACAGAGAATTATGAGCAGTTCTTC,CASSYEGTENYEQFF
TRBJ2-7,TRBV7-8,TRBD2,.,TGTGCCAGCAGCTCGGGGACTAGCGGGAGGGCTTTCTCCTACGAGCAGTACTTC,CASSSGTSGRAFSYEQYF
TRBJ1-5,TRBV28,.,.,TGTGCCAGCAGTTTATTCTCAGGGGCCAATCAGCCCCAGCATTTT,CASSLFSGANQPQHF
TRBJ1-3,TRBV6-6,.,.,TGTGCCAGCAGTTCCCGAGGGGGAAACACCATATATTTT,CASSSRGGNTIYF
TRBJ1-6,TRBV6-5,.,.,TGTGCCAGCAACTACAGGGCCTATAATTCACCCCTCCACTTT,CASNYRAYNSPLHF
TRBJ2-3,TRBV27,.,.,TGTGCCAGCAGCCGGCAGGGGCGCACAGATACGCAGTATTTT,CASSRQGRTDTQYF
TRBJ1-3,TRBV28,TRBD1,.,TGTGCCAGCAGTCCACCGGGACAGTGGGGAAACACCATATATTTT,CASSPPGQWGNTIYF
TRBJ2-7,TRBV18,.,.,TGTGCCAGCTCACCACAGCCGCACAGCGGCCGCTCCTACGAGCAGTACTTC,CASSPQPHSGRSYEQYF
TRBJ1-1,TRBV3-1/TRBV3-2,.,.,TGTGCCAGCAGCCGGACCGTGGGAGGCCCTGAAGCTTTCTTT,CASSRTVGGPEAFF
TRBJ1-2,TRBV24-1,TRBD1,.,TGTGCCACCAGTGATCCCGGGACAGGGGTCCATGGCTACACCTTC,CATSDPGTGVHGYTF
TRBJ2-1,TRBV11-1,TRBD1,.,TGTGCCAGCAGCCCCGACAGGGGGTCCTACAATGAGCAGTTCTTC,CASSPDRGSYNEQFF